A single sample is the source of the 11 T cell receptor beta chains below, sequenced in a study of cytomegalovirus exposure and HLA in healthy donors. Data came from immunoSEQ multiplex PCR; TCRdb stores just in-frame clones and leaves some out. The data hold around 160,000 clones, with around 90% observed a single time. The sequencing input was PBMCs. The receptors derive from a man aged 18-30 years in good health and CMV-seronegative.

This sequence joins TRBV4-1 and TRBJ2-5, with D unresolved. The CDR3 is 15 amino acids. CDR1 and CDR2 (germline): MGHRA, YSYEKL. V lost 4 bases, J lost 1 base, and 13 bases lay in between. This CDR3 reads CASSPSYEIQETQYF. As DNA, the CDR3 is TGCGCCAGCAGCCCCTCGTACGAGATCCAAGAGACCCAGTACTTC.

The chain couples TRBV6-6 to TRBJ2-7; the D gene is possibly TRBD2 (5 bases). The germline gives CDR1 MNHNY, CDR2 SVGAGI (reference sequence). V lost 8 bases and J lost 2, with 16 bases in between. The CDR3 sequence is 14 residues long. The DNA for the CDR3 is TGTGCCAGCTCAATCTCCGGGATCCCCTACGAGCAGTACTTC. It specifies CASSISGIPYEQYF.

The V gene is TRBV15, the J gene TRBJ1-1; no clear D. This CDR3 spans 16 amino acids. V was clipped by 1 base and J by 1 base, with 13 bases between them. Germline CDR1 is LNHNV and CDR2 is YYDKDF (reference sequence). The CDR3 is CATSRVLPMRNTEAFF. In DNA, the CDR3 is TGTGCCACCAGCAGAGTCTTGCCAATGAGGAACACTGAAGCTTTCTTT.

The genes are TRBV7-2 and TRBJ2-3; tentatively, D is TRBD2 (5 bases). Germline loops: CDR1 SGHTA, CDR2 FQGNSA. The V gene lost 0 bases and the J gene lost 1 base, with 5 bases spanning the gap. The CDR3 runs 14 residues. CDR3 loop: CASSLAGGTDTQYF. The CDR3 bases are TGTGCCAGCAGCTTAGCGGGAGGCACAGATACGCAGTATTTT.

This clone has just one count. The rearrangement links TRBV9 to TRBJ1-5, with D uncertain. This CDR3 has 14 amino acids. V was clipped by 0 bases and J by 4 bases, with 8 bases between them. Looked up from germline, CDR1 is SGDLS and CDR2 is YYNGEE. CDR3 sequence: CASSVGEENQPQHF. The CDR3 DNA is TGTGCCAGCAGCGTAGGGGAGGAAAATCAGCCCCAGCATTTT. Combining the CDR3 with reference TRBV9 and TRBJ1-5 gives the whole variable domain DSGVTQTPKHLITATGQRVTLRCSPRSGDLSVYWYQQSLDQGLQFLIQYYNGEERAKGNILERFSAQQFPDLHSELNLSSLELGDSALYFCASSVGEENQPQHFGDGTRLSIL.

This chain connects TRBV4-2 to TRBJ2-7; the match to TRBD2 covers 10 bases. This CDR3 region has 15 residues. Germline loops: CDR1 LGHNA, CDR2 YNFKEQ. The ends lost 5 bases at V and 3 bases at J; junction bases unmatched: 7. The CDR3 loop is CASSEASGGSYEQYV. The CDR3 DNA reads TGTGCCAGCAGCGAGGCTAGCGGGGGTAGCTACGAGCAGTACGTC.

J is TRBJ1-1 and V is TRBV28; D is undetermined. Per germline, CDR1 MDHEN and CDR2 SYDVKM. The CDR3 has 13 amino acids. V shed 7 bases and J shed 0 bases, with 9 bases lying between them. The chain's CDR3 is CASIPVLNTEAFF. The CDR3 DNA follows: TGTGCCAGCATTCCAGTCTTGAACACTGAAGCTTTCTTT. Combining the CDR3 with reference TRBV28 and TRBJ1-1 gives the whole variable domain DVKVTQSSRYLVKRTGEKVFLECVQDMDHENMFWYRQDPGLGLRLIYFSYDVKMKEKGDIPEGYSVSREKKERFSLILESASTNQTSMYLCASIPVLNTEAFFGQGTRLTVV.

This clone was picked up one time. The V and J genes are TRBV2 and TRBJ1-2; weak D call: TRBD1 (5 bases). The ends were cut back, 9 bases at V and 6 bases at J, with 17 bases in the middle. This CDR3 region has 13 residues. Germline assignment: CDR1 SNHLY and CDR2 FYNNEI. CDR3 in DNA: TGTGCCAGGAGAAAGCCAGGGTACGATGGCTACACCTTC. Amino acids: CARRKPGYDGYTF.

The CDR3 reads CASRTGGKDTQYF. CDR3 sequence (DNA): TGTGCCAGCAGGACAGGGGGCAAAGATACGCAGTATTTT. J is TRBJ2-3 and V is TRBV6-5; the match to TRBD1 covers 10 bases. CDR1 and CDR2 (germline): MNHEY, SVGAGI. J lost 5 bases, V lost 6 bases, and 2 bases had no gene match. This CDR3 is built from 13 residues.

The chain couples TRBV19 to TRBJ1-2, with a tentative D call TRBD1 (5 bases). The CDR3 loop spans 14 amino acids. The ends were cut back, 2 bases at V and 6 bases at J, with 13 bases in the middle. Germline assignment: CDR1 LNHDA and CDR2 SQIVND (reference sequence). The CDR3 protein is CASSITLQGHGYTF. CDR3 DNA: TGTGCCAGTAGTATAACGCTCCAGGGCCATGGCTACACCTTC.

The chain combines TRBV4-2 with TRBJ1-1; 7 positions match TRBD1. V lost 2 bases to trimming and J lost 3 bases; unmatched junction nucleotides: 15. This CDR3 comprises 18 residues. Germline CDR1 and CDR2: LGHNA and YNFKEQ. The CDR3 here is CASSQSTGANDFYTEAFF. CDR3 sequence (DNA): TGTGCCAGCAGCCAAAGTACAGGGGCCAACGACTTTTACACTGAAGCTTTCTTT.